Below are 6 T cell receptor beta chains sequenced from a single sample in a study of shared clonotypes between healthy human individuals. The method was immunoSEQ multiplex PCR; TCRdb's version includes in-frame clones alone and lacks a portion of them. The sample yields roughly 1 million clones, about 77% seen once. The specimen sequenced was memory CD4+ T cells sorted from blood. Subset described: CD45RA-negative fraction. These receptors were obtained from a man in his late teens or twenties in good health.

The rearrangement uses TRBV5-4 and TRBJ2-5; TRBD2 agrees at 8 bases. The germline CDR1 and CDR2 sequences are SGHNT and YYREEE (reference sequence). With V trimmed by 6 bases and J by 2 bases, 12 bases remained unmatched. This CDR3 is 16 amino acids long. In DNA form, the CDR3 reads TGTGCCAGCACCCTAGGAGGGAGCGGGAGTCAAGAGACCCAGTACTTC. It encodes CASTLGGSGSQETQYF.

This clone is a singleton in its sample. This sequence joins TRBV9 and TRBJ2-7; 9 bases agree with TRBD2. The CDR3 spans 14 residues. J lost 5 bases, V lost 4 bases, and 7 bases had no gene match. CDR1 is SGDLS, CDR2 YYNGEE, per germline. The CDR3 is CASSPNRLADEQYF. DNA for the CDR3: TGTGCCAGCAGCCCAAACCGACTAGCGGACGAGCAGTACTTC.

CDR3 region: CSVGWGLSNQPQHF. In DNA form, the CDR3 reads TGCAGCGTGGGGTGGGGGCTGAGCAATCAGCCCCAGCATTTT. V gene TRBV29-1 combines with J gene TRBJ1-5; D may be TRBD1 (6 bases). The CDR3 contains 14 residues. CDR1 is SQVTM and CDR2 is ANQGSEA in the germline V gene. V shed 6 bases and J shed 1 base, with 13 bases lying between them.

The rearrangement uses TRBV7-9 and TRBJ1-6, with 7 positions matching TRBD1. With V trimmed by 4 bases and J by 8 bases, 8 bases remained unmatched. This CDR3 is built from 15 residues. Per germline, CDR1 SEHNR and CDR2 FQNEAQ (reference sequence). CDR3 loop: CASSSGQAGYSPLHF. The CDR3 nucleotides read TGTGCCAGCAGCTCCGGACAGGCGGGGTATTCACCCCTCCACTTT.

The V call is TRBV7-2, the J call TRBJ2-7; 9 nucleotides agree with TRBD2. Trimming removed 2 bases from V and 6 bases from J; junction bases left unmatched: 5. Germline V CDR1 and CDR2: SGHTA, FQGNSA. This CDR3 spans 14 amino acids. CDR3 sequence (DNA): TGTGCCAGCAGCTTACCTAGCGGGATGGGCGAGCAGTACTTC. Its protein product is CASSLPSGMGEQYF.

This clone has a single count. The V gene is TRBV5-1, the J gene TRBJ1-5; D is uncertain. The CDR3 length is 14 residues. Germline V gives CDR1 SGHRS, CDR2 YFSETQ. V gave up 0 bases and J gave up 7 bases, with 11 bases separating them. CDR3 region: CASSLGGIEQPQHF. Here the CDR3 DNA reads TGCGCCAGCAGCTTGGGTGGTATCGAGCAGCCCCAGCATTTT.